One and the same sample provided the 22 T cell receptor beta chains below, sequenced in a study of shared clonotypes between healthy human individuals. The data were produced by immunoSEQ multiplex PCR, yet TCRdb's version contains in-frame clones alone and is incomplete. The table has approximately 2,000,000 clones, roughly 90% seen once. The sequenced sample was naive CD4+ T cells from PBMCs. Subset indicated: CD45RA+ positively selected. The receptor set was obtained from a man aged 18 to 29 in good health. Some clones in this sample may be carry-over from other donors' samples.

The chain employs TRBV9 and TRBJ2-3; unclear D gene. Per germline, CDR1 SGDLS and CDR2 YYNGEE. The V gene lost 3 bases and the J gene lost 0 bases, with 14 bases spanning the gap. This CDR3 comprises 16 residues. In DNA form, the CDR3 reads TGTGCCAGCAGCGCCATTTCAGCACCTAGCACAGATACGCAGTATTTT. It is translated as CASSAISAPSTDTQYF.

The V gene is TRBV9, the J gene TRBJ2-6, with TRBD2 identical over 8 bases. Germline V CDR1 and CDR2: SGDLS, YYNGEE. The trim removed 6 bases at V and 4 bases at J, leaving 9 bases unmatched. The CDR3 is made up of 16 amino acids. The CDR3 DNA follows: TGTGCCAGCACCACGAGCGGGGGAGCGGGGGCCAACGTCCTGACTTTC. Amino acid sequence: CASTTSGGAGANVLTF.

With regard to this clone: Possible read error: a much larger clone is one base away. This specimen includes other DNA sequences encoding the same CDR3. The rearrangement uses TRBV7-3 and TRBJ1-1; possible D gene TRBD1, 5 bases. The germline V gene has CDR1 SGHTA and CDR2 FQGTGA. V was clipped by 5 bases and J by 1 base, with 8 bases between them. The CDR3 totals 13 residues. CDR3 amino acids: CASSVDRNTEAFF. CDR3 coding DNA: TGTGCCAGCAGCGTTGACAGGAACACTGAAGCTTTCTTT.

V usage is TRBV6-5 and J usage is TRBJ1-1, with D perhaps TRBD1 (5 bases). The CDR3 has 15 amino acids. Germline values: CDR1 MNHEY, CDR2 SVGAGI. Trimming removed 0 bases from V and 5 bases from J, with 13 bases in between. The CDR3 DNA is TGTGCCAGCAGTTACTCGGCGGGGGGTTCAACTGAAGCTTTCTTT. Encoded protein: CASSYSAGGSTEAFF.

J is TRBJ2-3 and V is TRBV12-5; maybe TRBD2 (6 bases). The CDR3 length is 16 residues. Trimming pared 0 bases from V and 1 base from J, leaving 11 bases between. Germline V gene lookup returns CDR1 LGHNT and CDR2 FRNRAP. CDR3 protein: CASGLVLGGRTDTQYF. The CDR3 coding sequence is TGTGCTAGTGGTTTGGTACTGGGAGGCCGCACAGATACGCAGTATTTT.

This clone was detected a few times. The rearrangement joins TRBV29-1 to TRBJ1-1; no definite D call. Trimming removed 6 bases from V and 4 bases from J, with 9 bases in between. The CDR3 length is 11 residues. CDR1 and CDR2 from the germline V gene are SQVTM and ANQGSEA. The CDR3 coding sequence is TGCAGCGTAAAACGGGCCACTGAAGCTTTCTTT. The encoded protein is CSVKRATEAFF.

The V call is TRBV4-2, the J call TRBJ2-5; 11 bases align to TRBD2. The CDR3 loop spans 16 amino acids. Germline V CDR1 and CDR2: LGHNA, YNFKEQ. The ends lost 0 bases at V and 7 bases at J; junction bases unmatched: 7. CDR3 nucleotide sequence: TGTGCCAGCAGCCAAGATCTAGCGGGAGGCCGGAGGACCCAGTACTTC. Residues: CASSQDLAGGRRTQYF.

As regards this clone: Other DNA sequences within the sample encode an identical CDR3. The V call is TRBV7-9, the J call TRBJ2-7; the match to TRBD1 covers 9 bases. The germline CDR1 and CDR2 sequences are SEHNR and FQNEAQ (reference sequence). V trimming: 1 base; J trimming: 4 bases; junction bases outside the gene matches: 2. CDR3 length equals 14 residues. CDR3 region: CASSLVGQGYEQYF. The CDR3 region has the DNA TGTGCCAGCAGCTTAGTGGGACAGGGTTACGAGCAGTACTTC.

The rearrangement uses TRBV5-1 and TRBJ2-1, with D perhaps matching TRBD1 (5 bases). The germline V gene has CDR1 SGHRS and CDR2 YFSETQ. The CDR3 consists of 15 residues. V lost 6 bases to trimming and J lost 5 bases, with 18 bases between them. The CDR3 sequence is CASNQQAPPNNEQFF. The CDR3 bases are TGCGCCAGCAACCAACAGGCACCCCCCAACAATGAGCAGTTCTTC.

A word on this clone: The sample has other DNA sequences that encode this CDR3 too. The genes are TRBV5-1 and TRBJ1-1, with D tentatively TRBD1 (6 bases). CDR1 is SGHRS, CDR2 YFSETQ, per germline. V lost 2 bases and J 8 bases, leaving 13 bases between the germline ends. The CDR3 is made up of 13 amino acids. The CDR3 protein is CASSLVGAVEAFF. The CDR3 DNA follows: TGCGCCAGCAGCTTAGTGGGGGCTGTGGAAGCTTTCTTT.

The J gene is TRBJ1-3, the V gene TRBV9, with D possibly being TRBD1 (5 bases). Trimming shortened V by 4 bases and J by 2 bases, and 16 bases separated the two germline ends. CDR1 SGDLS and CDR2 YYNGEE come from the germline V gene. The CDR3 runs to 16 residues. The CDR3 coding sequence is TGTGCCAGCAGCCCATCATCGGGGGGGACTGGAAACACCATATATTTT. The encoded protein is CASSPSSGGTGNTIYF. The full variable domain, its missing parts supplied by reference TRBV9 and TRBJ1-3, is DSGVTQTPKHLITATGQRVTLRCSPRSGDLSVYWYQQSLDQGLQFLIQYYNGEERAKGNILERFSAQQFPDLHSELNLSSLELGDSALYFCASSPSSGGTGNTIYFGEGSWLTVV.

The V and J genes are TRBV5-1 and TRBJ1-1; tentatively, D is TRBD1 (5 bases). The CDR3 spans 13 residues. V lost 4 bases and J 5 bases, leaving 12 bases between the germline ends. Per germline, CDR1 SGHRS and CDR2 YFSETQ. The CDR3 sequence is CASSQERGTEAFF. As DNA, the CDR3 is TGCGCCAGCAGCCAAGAGCGGGGGACTGAAGCTTTCTTT.

The chain uses TRBV4-1 and TRBJ1-4; a weak D match, TRBD1 (5 bases). Germline assignment: CDR1 MGHRA and CDR2 YSYEKL. V lost 1 base to trimming and J lost 0 bases, with 18 bases between them. This CDR3 has 19 amino acids. CDR3 sequence reads: CASSQGPSGGSPTNEKLFF. The CDR3 DNA follows: TGCGCCAGCAGCCAAGGACCGAGCGGGGGGTCACCAACTAATGAAAAACTGTTTTTT.

The rearrangement links TRBV7-3 to TRBJ2-1; D possibly corresponds to TRBD2 (7 bases). CDR1 is SGHTA and CDR2 is FQGTGA in the germline V gene. V was cut by 5 bases and J by 3 bases, with 26 bases left in between. The CDR3 consists of 19 residues. Here the CDR3 DNA reads TGTGCCAGCAGCCTGCTGGGGGGGGCGGCCGGAGATCGCTACAATGAGCAGTTCTTC. As protein: CASSLLGGAAGDRYNEQFF.

This clone turned up a few times. The chain has TRBV29-1 and TRBJ1-1; no definite D call. CDR3 length: 14 amino acids. Per germline, CDR1 SQVTM and CDR2 ANQGSEA. With 1 base removed from V and 7 bases from J, the gap between germline ends came to 16 bases. CDR3 loop: CSVEVDGSVLEAFF. CDR3 nucleotide sequence: TGCAGCGTTGAAGTCGACGGGTCAGTCCTTGAAGCTTTCTTT.

The chain couples TRBV19 to TRBJ2-5, with D maybe TRBD2 (6 bases). Trimming left V 6 bases short and J 5 bases short, with 22 bases between. CDR3 length: 16 amino acids. Germline V lookup: CDR1 LNHDA, CDR2 SQIVND (reference sequence). The CDR3 here is CASSIGVGGTSETQYF. The CDR3 nucleotides read TGTGCCAGTAGCATCGGGGTAGGCGGGACTTCGGAGACCCAGTACTTC.

Concerning this clone itself: The sample contains more than one DNA sequence encoding this CDR3. The genes are TRBV28 and TRBJ2-5, with a weak D call TRBD1 (5 bases). The CDR3 is 13 residues long. The V end lost 6 bases, the J end lost 2 bases, and 10 bases lay between the germline ends. From germline, CDR1 is MDHEN and CDR2 SYDVKM. The CDR3, as DNA: TGTGCCAGCAGCCAGACAGTGCAAGAGACCCAGTACTTC. Its protein product is CASSQTVQETQYF.

V gene TRBV25-1 combines with J gene TRBJ1-1, with D possibly TRBD1 on 6 matching bases. Germline CDR1 MGHDK, CDR2 SYGVNS. This CDR3 is built from 14 residues. Trimming removed 6 bases at V and 3 bases at J, with 14 bases between. CDR3 sequence: CASSVNREHTEAFF. Here the CDR3 DNA reads TGTGCCAGCAGCGTCAACAGGGAACACACTGAAGCTTTCTTT. Supplemented by reference TRBV25-1 and TRBJ1-1, the full variable domain reads EADIYQTPRYLVIGTGKKITLECSQTMGHDKMYWYQQDPGMELHLIHYSYGVNSTEKGDLSSESTVSRIRTEHFPLTLESARPSHTSQYLCASSVNREHTEAFFGQGTRLTVV.

The chain employs TRBV29-1 and TRBJ1-2; the D gene is possibly TRBD1 (5 bases). Germline CDR1 reads SQVTM; CDR2 reads ANQGSEA. Deletions cut 4 bases from V and 2 bases from J, with 14 bases between. The CDR3 has 14 amino acids. CDR3 nucleotide sequence: TGCAGCGTTGGACAGCAGGGACGCAACTATGGCTACACCTTC. Protein: CSVGQQGRNYGYTF.

This clone has only one observation. Other DNA sequences within the sample encode an identical CDR3. The V call is TRBV7-2, the J call TRBJ2-2; D gene uncertain. CDR1 is SGHTA and CDR2 is FQGNSA in the germline V gene. Trimming pared 5 bases from V and 1 base from J, leaving 5 bases between. The CDR3 loop spans 13 amino acids. CDR3 loop: CASSGQNTGELFF. The CDR3 DNA is TGTGCCAGCAGCGGTCAGAACACCGGGGAGCTGTTTTTT. Full variable domain (missing parts from reference TRBV7-2 and TRBJ2-2): GAGVSQSPSNKVTEKGKDVELRCDPISGHTALYWYRQSLGQGLEFLIYFQGNSAPDKSGLPSDRFSAERTGGSVSTLTIQRTQQEDSAVYLCASSGQNTGELFFGEGSRLTVL.

V usage is TRBV2 and J usage is TRBJ1-1; 7 nucleotides line up with TRBD1. The trim removed 4 bases at V and 1 base at J, leaving 3 bases unmatched. The CDR3 is 14 residues long. Germline values: CDR1 SNHLY, CDR2 FYNNEI. Here the CDR3 DNA reads TGTGCCAGCAGTGTCCGGGACAGGAACACTGAAGCTTTCTTT. This gives the protein CASSVRDRNTEAFF.

This clone came up once. CDR3 region: CASRYLPGQGAKYGYTF. In DNA, the CDR3 is TGTGCCAGCAGGTACCTGCCGGGACAGGGGGCGAAGTATGGCTACACCTTC. The chain couples TRBV28 to TRBJ1-2, with TRBD1 matching 12 bases. The germline CDR1 and CDR2 sequences are MDHEN and SYDVKM. J lost 5 bases, V lost 6 bases, and 13 bases had no gene match. CDR3 length equals 17 residues.